This T cell receptor beta chain came from a study of T cells in Graves' hyperthyroidism and ophthalmopathy. This clonotype was observed at least ten times. Per germline, CDR1 SGHRS and CDR2 YFSETQ. V was pared by 0 bases and J by 5 bases, with 10 bases between. This CDR3 region has 14 residues. RNA transcripts yielded amplified TCR beta CDR3 regions. A first-round RT-PCR of the TCR CDR3 used the HTBI primer set. TCRdb independently ran MiXCR on the multiplex PCR reads; one entry per CDR3 protein. The sample shows a few hundred thousand distinct CDR3 sequences, 15% to 17% of them seen only once. The clonotype was recovered from a woman aged 25 to 39 with Graves' hyperthyroidism. Input material: blood. J is TRBJ2-3 and V is TRBV5-1, with D possibly called TRBD1 or TRBD2 (6 bases each). DNA for the CDR3: TGCGCCAGCAGCTTGGACCGGGGGCGAGATACGCAGTATTTT. Translated: CASSLDRGRDTQYF. The full variable domain, rest sourced from reference TRBV5-1 and TRBJ2-3, is KAGVTQTPRYLIKTRGQQVTLSCSPISGHRSVSWYQQTPGQGLQFLFEYFSETQRNKGNFPGRFSGRQFSNSRSEMNVSTLELGDSALYLCASSLDRGRDTQYFGPGTRLTVL.